This is a list of T cell receptor beta chains from one sample in a study of T cell repertoires in cytomegalovirus infection. MiXCR was run by TCRdb on the reads, yielding one entry per CDR3 protein. The profile shows 650,000 to 900,000 distinct CDR3 sequences, 30% to 35% of them singletons. For these receptors, no antigen is known. This specimen was cultured CD8+ T cells from PBMCs, taken from culture after CMV antigen stimulation. The receptors shown here come from a human donor in good health (CMV status not recorded). Some clones in this sample may be carry-over from other donors' samples. Each CDR3 is given with its conserved first and last residue. D genes are given only for firm matches. Clone size is shown for a subset of rows, as once, few, many or a class of expanded clone.

CDR3 | DNA | D | J | V | size
CASSLNSALYRHGYTF | TGTGCCAGCAGCTTAAACAGCGCCCTTTATAGACATGGCTACACCTTC | NA | TRBJ1-2 | TRBV7-2 | NA
CASSLTGLAEYF | TGTGCCAGCAGTTTGACCGGACTAGCGGAGTACTTC | TRBD2 | TRBJ2-4 | TRBV12-3/TRBV12-4 | many
CASSLERQGRNNEQFF | TGTGCCAGCAGCTTAGAAAGACAGGGAAGGAACAATGAGCAGTTCTTC | TRBD1 | TRBJ2-1 | TRBV11-2 | few
CASSQPGWEQFF | TGTGCCAGCAGCCAGCCCGGGTGGGAGCAGTTCTTC | NA | TRBJ2-1 | TRBV7-6 | few
CATYGTSGGLVANEQFF | TGTGCCACTTACGGGACTAGCGGGGGCCTGGTCGCCAATGAGCAGTTCTTC | TRBD2 | TRBJ2-1 | TRBV5-4 | few
CASSYTGTSGGHEQFF | TGTGCCAGCAGCTACACCGGGACTAGCGGGGGGCATGAGCAGTTCTTC | TRBD2 | TRBJ2-1 | TRBV7-2 | few
CSVALWGPNEAFF | TGCAGCGTTGCCCTTTGGGGACCCAATGAAGCTTTCTTT | NA | TRBJ1-1 | TRBV29-1 | NA
CASSRRENYGYTF | TGTGCCAGCAGCCGCAGGGAGAACTATGGCTACACCTTC | NA | TRBJ1-2 | TRBV7-2 | few
CASTKTGDEQYF | TGCGCCAGCACCAAAACAGGGGACGAGCAGTACTTC | TRBD1 | TRBJ2-7 | TRBV5-1 | NA
CASSPRDRESKLEAFF | TGTGCCAGCAGCCCCCGGGACAGGGAGTCGAAGTTGGAAGCTTTCTTT | TRBD1 | TRBJ1-1 | TRBV5-6 | few
CASSQDGRYEQYF | TGTGCCAGCAGCCAAGACGGCAGGTACGAGCAGTACTTC | NA | TRBJ2-7 | TRBV14 | NA
CASSSPGPGRFF | TGTGCCAGCAGCTCTCCCGGGCCAGGGCGGTTCTTC | NA | TRBJ2-1 | TRBV7-2 | few
CASSLSSRNQPQHF | TGTGCCAGCAGTTTATCATCCCGGAATCAGCCCCAGCATTTT | NA | TRBJ1-5 | TRBV12-3/TRBV12-4 | NA
CANSLGTSGYNEQFF | TGTGCCAACAGCTTAGGGACTAGCGGGTACAATGAGCAGTTCTTC | TRBD2 | TRBJ2-1 | TRBV11-3 | NA
CASSLGNSYLYEQFF | TGCGCCAGCAGCTTGGGCAACAGTTATCTCTATGAGCAGTTCTTC | NA | TRBJ2-1 | TRBV5-1 | many
CASSLIWKNTGELFF | TGTGCCAGCAGCTTGATTTGGAAAAACACCGGGGAGCTGTTTTTT | NA | TRBJ2-2 | TRBV5-6 | NA
CASSQAWHLNYGYTF | TGTGCCAGCAGCCAAGCTTGGCACCTTAACTATGGCTACACCTTC | NA | TRBJ1-2 | TRBV14 | NA
CASRPGTSGVDTQYF | TGTGCCAGCAGACCCGGGACTAGCGGGGTAGATACGCAGTATTTT | TRBD2 | TRBJ2-3 | TRBV7-8 | few
CASSYFSGAKNIQYF | TGTGCCAGCAGTTACTTTAGCGGGGCCAAAAACATTCAGTACTTC | TRBD2 | TRBJ2-4 | TRBV6-2/TRBV6-3 | few
CATRPGQGIYGYTF | TGTGCCACCCGACCGGGACAGGGAATCTATGGCTACACCTTC | TRBD1 | TRBJ1-2 | TRBV25-1 | NA
CASSDGLAGEFDTQYF | TGTGCCAGCAGCGACGGACTAGCGGGGGAATTTGATACGCAGTATTTT | TRBD2 | TRBJ2-3 | TRBV7-9 | NA
CASSGTRGGEKLFF | TGTGCCAGCAGTGGCACACGAGGAGGTGAAAAACTGTTTTTT | NA | TRBJ1-4 | TRBV6-5 | NA
CASSLEVTTGELFF | TGTGCTAGCAGCTTAGAAGTAACCACCGGGGAGCTGTTTTTT | NA | TRBJ2-2 | TRBV7-7 | many
CASSGQDRADTQYF | TGTGCCAGCAGTGGTCAGGACAGGGCGGATACGCAGTATTTT | TRBD1 | TRBJ2-3 | TRBV2 | NA
CASSISSGNTEAFF | TGTGCCAGTAGTATTTCATCGGGGAACACTGAAGCTTTCTTT | NA | TRBJ1-1 | TRBV19 | NA
CASSSAVPHEQYF | TGTGCCAGCAGCTCCGCCGTACCCCACGAGCAGTACTTC | NA | TRBJ2-7 | TRBV7-9 | few
CASSHGADVSEAFF | TGCGCCAGCAGCCATGGGGCGGACGTAAGTGAAGCTTTCTTT | NA | TRBJ1-1 | TRBV4-1 | many
CSARDLWGGSYNEQFF | TGCAGTGCTAGAGATCTCTGGGGGGGCTCCTACAATGAGCAGTTCTTC | TRBD2 | TRBJ2-1 | TRBV20-1 | NA